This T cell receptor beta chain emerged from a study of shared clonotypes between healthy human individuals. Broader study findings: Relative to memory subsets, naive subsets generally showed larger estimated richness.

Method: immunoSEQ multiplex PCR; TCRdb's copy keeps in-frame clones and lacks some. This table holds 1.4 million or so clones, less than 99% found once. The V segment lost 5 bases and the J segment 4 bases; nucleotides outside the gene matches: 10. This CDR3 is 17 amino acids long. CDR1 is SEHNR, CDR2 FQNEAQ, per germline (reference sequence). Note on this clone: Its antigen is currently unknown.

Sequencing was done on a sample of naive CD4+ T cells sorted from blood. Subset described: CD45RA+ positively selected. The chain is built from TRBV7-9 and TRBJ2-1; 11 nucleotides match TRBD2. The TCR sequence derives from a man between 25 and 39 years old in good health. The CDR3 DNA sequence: TGTGCCAGCAGCCTCTATAGGACTAGCGGGTATTACAATGAGCAGTTCTTC. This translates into CASSLYRTSGYYNEQFF.